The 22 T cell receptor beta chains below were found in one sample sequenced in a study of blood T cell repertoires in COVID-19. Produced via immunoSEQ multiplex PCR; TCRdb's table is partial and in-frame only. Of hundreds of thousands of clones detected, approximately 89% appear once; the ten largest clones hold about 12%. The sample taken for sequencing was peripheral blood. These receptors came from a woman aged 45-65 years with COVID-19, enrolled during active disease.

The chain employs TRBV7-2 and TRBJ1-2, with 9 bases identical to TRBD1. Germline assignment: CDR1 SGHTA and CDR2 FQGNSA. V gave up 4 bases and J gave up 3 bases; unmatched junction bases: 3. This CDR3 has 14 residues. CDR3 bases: TGTGCCAGCAGCTCGACAGGGGGGGACTATGGCTACACCTTC. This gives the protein CASSSTGGDYGYTF.

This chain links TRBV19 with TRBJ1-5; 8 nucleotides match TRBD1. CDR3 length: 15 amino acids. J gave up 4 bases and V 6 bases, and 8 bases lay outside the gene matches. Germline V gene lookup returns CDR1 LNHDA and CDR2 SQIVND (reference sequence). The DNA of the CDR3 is TGTGCCAGTAGATGGGGACAGGTAAAAAATCAGCCCCAGCATTTT. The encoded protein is CASRWGQVKNQPQHF. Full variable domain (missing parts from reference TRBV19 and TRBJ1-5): DGGITQSPKYLFRKEGQNVTLSCEQNLNHDAMYWYRQDPGQGLRLIYYSQIVNDFQKGDIAEGYSVSREKKESFPLTVTSAQKNPTAFYLCASRWGQVKNQPQHFGDGTRLSIL.

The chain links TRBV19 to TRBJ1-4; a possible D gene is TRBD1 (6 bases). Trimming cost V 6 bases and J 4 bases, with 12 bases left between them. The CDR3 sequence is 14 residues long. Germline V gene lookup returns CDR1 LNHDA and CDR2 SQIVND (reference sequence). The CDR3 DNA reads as TGTGCCAGTAGCCCGGACAGAATTAATGAAAAACTGTTTTTT. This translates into CASSPDRINEKLFF.

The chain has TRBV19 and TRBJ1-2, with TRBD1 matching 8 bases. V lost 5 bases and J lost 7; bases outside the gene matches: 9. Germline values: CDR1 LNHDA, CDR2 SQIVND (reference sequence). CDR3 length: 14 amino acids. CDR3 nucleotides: TGTGCCAGTAGTCTCGGACAGGGATCAGGTGGCTACACCTTC. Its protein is CASSLGQGSGGYTF.

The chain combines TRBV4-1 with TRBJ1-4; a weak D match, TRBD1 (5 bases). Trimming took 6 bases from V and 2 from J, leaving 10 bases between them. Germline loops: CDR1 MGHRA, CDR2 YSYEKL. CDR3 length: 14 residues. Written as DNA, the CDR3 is TGCGCCAGCAGTACCACAGGTACTAATGAAAAACTGTTTTTT. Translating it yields CASSTTGTNEKLFF.

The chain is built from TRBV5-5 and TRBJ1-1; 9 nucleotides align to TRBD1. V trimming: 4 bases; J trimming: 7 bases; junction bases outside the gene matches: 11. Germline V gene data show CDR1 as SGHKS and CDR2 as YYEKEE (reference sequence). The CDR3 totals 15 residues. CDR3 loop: CASSPQGALGIEAFF. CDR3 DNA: TGTGCCAGCAGCCCACAGGGGGCGTTGGGAATTGAAGCTTTCTTT.

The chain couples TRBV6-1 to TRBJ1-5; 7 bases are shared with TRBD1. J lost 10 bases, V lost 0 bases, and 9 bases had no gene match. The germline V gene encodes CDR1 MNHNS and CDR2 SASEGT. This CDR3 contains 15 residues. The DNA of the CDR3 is TGTGCCAGCAGTGAAGCTCCCTCAGGGGGTCCCCCCCAGCATTTT. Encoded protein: CASSEAPSGGPPQHF.

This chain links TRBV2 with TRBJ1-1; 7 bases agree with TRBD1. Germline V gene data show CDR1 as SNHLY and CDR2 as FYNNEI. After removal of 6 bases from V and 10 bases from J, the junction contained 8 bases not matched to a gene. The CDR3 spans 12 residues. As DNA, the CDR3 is TGTGCCAGCAGGGATAACAGGGGTCGAGCTTTCTTT. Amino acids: CASRDNRGRAFF.

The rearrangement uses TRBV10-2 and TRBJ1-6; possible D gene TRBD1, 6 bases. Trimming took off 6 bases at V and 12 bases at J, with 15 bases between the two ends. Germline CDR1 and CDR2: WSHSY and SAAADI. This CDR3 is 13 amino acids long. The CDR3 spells CASRVRDIEPLHF. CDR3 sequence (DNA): TGCGCCAGCAGGGTTAGGGACATCGAACCCCTCCACTTT.

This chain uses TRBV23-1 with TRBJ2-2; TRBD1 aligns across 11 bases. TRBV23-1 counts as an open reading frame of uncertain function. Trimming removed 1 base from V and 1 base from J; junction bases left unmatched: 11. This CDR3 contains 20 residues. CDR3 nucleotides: TGCGCCAGCAGTCAATATCACCCGGGACAGGGGGGTGGGAACACCGGGGAGCTGTTTTTT. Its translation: CASSQYHPGQGGGNTGELFF.

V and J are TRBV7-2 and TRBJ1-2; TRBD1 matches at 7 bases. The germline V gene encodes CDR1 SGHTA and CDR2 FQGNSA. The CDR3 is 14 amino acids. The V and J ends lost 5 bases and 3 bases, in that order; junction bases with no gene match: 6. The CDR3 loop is CASSLAGTDYGYTF. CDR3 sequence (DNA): TGTGCCAGCAGCCTGGCCGGGACAGACTATGGCTACACCTTC.

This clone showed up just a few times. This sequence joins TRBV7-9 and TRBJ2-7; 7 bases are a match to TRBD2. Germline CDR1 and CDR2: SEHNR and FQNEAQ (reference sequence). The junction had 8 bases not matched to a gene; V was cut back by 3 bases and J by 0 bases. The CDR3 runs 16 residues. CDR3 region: CASSFPRGVSSYEQYF. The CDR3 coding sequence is TGTGCCAGCAGCTTTCCCCGGGGGGTGAGCTCCTACGAGCAGTACTTC. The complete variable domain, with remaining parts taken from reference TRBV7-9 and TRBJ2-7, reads DTGVSQNPRHKITKRGQNVTFRCDPISEHNRLYWYRQTLGQGPEFLTYFQNEAQLEKSRLLSDRFSAERPKGSFSTLEIQRTEQGDSAMYLCASSFPRGVSSYEQYFGPGTRLTVT.

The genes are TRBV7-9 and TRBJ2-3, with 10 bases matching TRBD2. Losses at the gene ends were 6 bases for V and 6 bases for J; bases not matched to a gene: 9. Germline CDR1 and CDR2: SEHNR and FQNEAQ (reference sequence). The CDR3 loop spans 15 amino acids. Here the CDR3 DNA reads TGTGCCAGCAGGGCTAGCGGGGGTTCGGGCGATACGCAGTATTTT. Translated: CASRASGGSGDTQYF.

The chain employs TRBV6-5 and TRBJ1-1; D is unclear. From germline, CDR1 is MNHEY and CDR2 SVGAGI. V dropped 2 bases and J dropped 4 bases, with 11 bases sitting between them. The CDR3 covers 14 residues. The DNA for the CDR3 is TGTGCCAGCAGTTACCGGGGAGTAGGCACTGAAGCTTTCTTT. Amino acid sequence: CASSYRGVGTEAFF.

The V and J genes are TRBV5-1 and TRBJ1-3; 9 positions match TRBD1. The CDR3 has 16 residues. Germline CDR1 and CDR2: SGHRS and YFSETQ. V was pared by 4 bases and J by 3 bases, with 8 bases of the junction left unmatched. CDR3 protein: CASSPRTGEVGNTIYF. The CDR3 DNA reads TGCGCCAGCAGCCCCCGGACAGGGGAGGTTGGAAACACCATATATTTT.

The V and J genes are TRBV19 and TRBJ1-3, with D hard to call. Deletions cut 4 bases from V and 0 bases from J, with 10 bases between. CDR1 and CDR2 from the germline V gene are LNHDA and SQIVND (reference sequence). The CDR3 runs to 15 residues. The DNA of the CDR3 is TGTGCCAGTAGTACGCTGCCCGGCTCTGGAAACACCATATATTTT. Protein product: CASSTLPGSGNTIYF.

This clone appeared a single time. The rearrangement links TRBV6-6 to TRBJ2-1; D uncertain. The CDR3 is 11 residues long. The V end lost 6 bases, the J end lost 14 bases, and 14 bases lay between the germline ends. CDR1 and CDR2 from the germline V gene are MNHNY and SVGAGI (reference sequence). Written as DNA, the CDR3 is TGTGCCAGCAGCTTCGGAGATCGGGAGTTCTTC. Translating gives CASSFGDREFF.

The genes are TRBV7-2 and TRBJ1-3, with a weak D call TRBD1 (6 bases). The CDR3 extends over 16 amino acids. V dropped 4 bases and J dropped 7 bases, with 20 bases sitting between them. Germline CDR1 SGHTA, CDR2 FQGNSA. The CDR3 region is CASSSRATGSGNTIYF. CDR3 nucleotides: TGTGCCAGCAGCTCGAGAGCTACAGGGTCGGGCAACACCATATATTTT.

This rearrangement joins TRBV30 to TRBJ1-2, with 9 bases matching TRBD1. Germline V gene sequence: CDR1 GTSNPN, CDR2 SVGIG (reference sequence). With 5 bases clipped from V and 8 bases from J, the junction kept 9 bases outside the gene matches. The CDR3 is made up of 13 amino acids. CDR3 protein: CAWWTGAHIGYTF. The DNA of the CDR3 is TGTGCCTGGTGGACAGGGGCACATATAGGCTACACCTTC.

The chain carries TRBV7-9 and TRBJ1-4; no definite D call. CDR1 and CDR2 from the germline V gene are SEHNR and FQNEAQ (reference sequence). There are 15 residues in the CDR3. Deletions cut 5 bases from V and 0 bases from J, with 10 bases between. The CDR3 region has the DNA TGTGCCAGCAGCCCAAACAGTGCAACTAATGAAAAACTGTTTTTT. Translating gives CASSPNSATNEKLFF.

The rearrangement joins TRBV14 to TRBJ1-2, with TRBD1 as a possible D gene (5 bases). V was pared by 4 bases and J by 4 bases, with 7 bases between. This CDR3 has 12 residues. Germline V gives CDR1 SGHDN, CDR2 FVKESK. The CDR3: CASSPDTYGYTF. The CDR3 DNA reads TGTGCCAGCAGCCCGGACACCTATGGCTACACCTTC.

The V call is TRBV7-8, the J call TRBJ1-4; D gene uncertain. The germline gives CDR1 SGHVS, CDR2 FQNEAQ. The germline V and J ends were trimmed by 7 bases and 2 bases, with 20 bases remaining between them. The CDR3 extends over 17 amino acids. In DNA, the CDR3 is TGTGCCAGCAAACAACAGCCTTTACGATCTACTAATGAAAAACTGTTTTTT. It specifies CASKQQPLRSTNEKLFF.